The rows below give T cell receptor beta chains drawn from one sample of a study of OX40 agonist ivuxolimab in advanced cancers. Measured with immunoSEQ multiplex PCR; TCRdb has only the in-frame clones, and not every one. The repertoire consists of tens of thousands of clones, with about four fifths occurring once and the leading ten covering approximately 2%. The starting material was CD4+ or CD8+ T cells sorted from blood, obtained in a trial of the OX40 agonist ivuxolimab. The origin of the receptors is an adult with an advanced solid tumor such as melanoma, head and neck, liver or kidney cancer. Each CDR3 is given without its conserved first and last residue. Fields, in order: V gene, J gene, CDR3 protein.

v_call: TRBV7-6; j_call: TRBJ1-1; cdr3_aa: ASSLKGGSEAF
v_call: TRBV10-2; j_call: TRBJ2-5; cdr3_aa: ASRRDTQETQY
v_call: TRBV27; j_call: TRBJ1-4; cdr3_aa: ASQTALATNEKLF
v_call: TRBV6-1; j_call: TRBJ2-2; cdr3_aa: ASSELAGRTGELF
v_call: TRBV7-9; j_call: TRBJ1-1; cdr3_aa: ASSWEQDRAAEAF
v_call: TRBV5-6; j_call: TRBJ2-1; cdr3_aa: ASSLVEGNEQF
v_call: TRBV4-2; j_call: TRBJ1-4; cdr3_aa: ASSQGDRTVEKLF
v_call: TRBV7-9; j_call: TRBJ1-3; cdr3_aa: ASSLGTGNGNTIY
v_call: TRBV9; j_call: TRBJ2-7; cdr3_aa: ASSERLAPPWEQY
v_call: TRBV15; j_call: TRBJ2-2; cdr3_aa: ATAGRGWTGELF
v_call: TRBV6-6; j_call: TRBJ2-7; cdr3_aa: ASSQPTGTGNYEQY
v_call: TRBV10-2; j_call: TRBJ2-1; cdr3_aa: ASSVTSGSRSEQF
v_call: TRBV9; j_call: TRBJ1-1; cdr3_aa: ASSVSGDTEAF
v_call: TRBV5-4; j_call: TRBJ1-2; cdr3_aa: ASSHRIQGSYGYT
v_call: TRBV10-3; j_call: TRBJ2-1; cdr3_aa: AIRDGTSGRTNEQF
v_call: TRBV19; j_call: TRBJ1-1; cdr3_aa: ASSMRTGGKTEAF
v_call: TRBV30; j_call: TRBJ2-5; cdr3_aa: AWSLPRIGETQY
v_call: TRBV25-1; j_call: TRBJ1-1; cdr3_aa: ASRTSGATEAF
v_call: TRBV10-3; j_call: TRBJ2-5; cdr3_aa: AGGQGEETQY
v_call: TRBV9; j_call: TRBJ1-2; cdr3_aa: ASSVDVENYGYT
v_call: TRBV5-1; j_call: TRBJ2-7; cdr3_aa: ASSFTPRTGVYEQY
v_call: TRBV19; j_call: TRBJ1-2; cdr3_aa: ASRDRGYNYGYT
v_call: TRBV25-1; j_call: TRBJ2-2; cdr3_aa: ASSEHRGLAGAGELF
v_call: TRBV6-1; j_call: TRBJ2-7; cdr3_aa: ASKVLGQGGYEQY
v_call: TRBV28; j_call: TRBJ2-1; cdr3_aa: ASMGNPRGNEQF
v_call: TRBV1; j_call: TRBJ2-5; cdr3_aa: TSSQDPASGREGYETQY
v_call: TRBV7-6; j_call: TRBJ1-5; cdr3_aa: ASSLGQDFQPQH
v_call: TRBV14; j_call: TRBJ2-3; cdr3_aa: ASSQAGSAGGSTDTQY
v_call: TRBV5-1; j_call: TRBJ2-2; cdr3_aa: ASSISGTGELF
v_call: TRBV5-1; j_call: TRBJ2-2; cdr3_aa: ASSFTRTLSNTGELF
v_call: TRBV7-8; j_call: TRBJ2-2; cdr3_aa: ASSLSGAGSPTGELF
v_call: TRBV10-1; j_call: TRBJ2-5; cdr3_aa: ASSSGLAGETQY
v_call: TRBV6-1; j_call: TRBJ1-5; cdr3_aa: ASRRDRVVQPQH
v_call: TRBV6-6; j_call: TRBJ1-5; cdr3_aa: ASSTGQPQH
v_call: TRBV29-1; j_call: TRBJ2-1; cdr3_aa: SATLWIGAGEQF
v_call: TRBV7-9; j_call: TRBJ2-5; cdr3_aa: ASSLVDRGIETQY
v_call: TRBV2; j_call: TRBJ1-6; cdr3_aa: ASSEVGQSNSPLH
v_call: TRBV4-2; j_call: TRBJ2-2; cdr3_aa: ASSQPLGGAGELF
v_call: TRBV30; j_call: TRBJ2-7; cdr3_aa: ARSAPPSDEQY
v_call: TRBV7-9; j_call: TRBJ2-3; cdr3_aa: ASSLTGTSTDTQY
v_call: TRBV9; j_call: TRBJ2-3; cdr3_aa: ASSVLSSDTQY
v_call: TRBV5-6; j_call: TRBJ1-1; cdr3_aa: ASNYRGWTEAF